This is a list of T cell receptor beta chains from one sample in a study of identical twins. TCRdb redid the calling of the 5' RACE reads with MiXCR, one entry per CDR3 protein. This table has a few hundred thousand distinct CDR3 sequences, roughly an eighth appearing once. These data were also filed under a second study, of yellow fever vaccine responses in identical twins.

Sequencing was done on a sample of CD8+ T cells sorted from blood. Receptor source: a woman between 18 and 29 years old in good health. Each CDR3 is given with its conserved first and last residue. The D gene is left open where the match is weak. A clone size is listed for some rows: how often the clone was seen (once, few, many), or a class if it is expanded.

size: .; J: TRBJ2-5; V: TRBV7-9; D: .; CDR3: CASSYMGRSYEETQYF; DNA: TGTGCCAGCAGCTACATGGGACGTAGCTACGAAGAGACCCAGTACTTC
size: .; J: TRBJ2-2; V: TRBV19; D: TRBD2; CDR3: CASSTPPSGDIGELFF; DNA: TGTGCCAGTAGTACCCCCCCTAGCGGTGATATCGGGGAGCTGTTTTTT
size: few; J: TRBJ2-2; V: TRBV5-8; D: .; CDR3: CASSSRQVWYTGELFF; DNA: TGTGCCAGCAGCTCTCGCCAGGTGTGGTACACCGGGGAGCTGTTTTTT
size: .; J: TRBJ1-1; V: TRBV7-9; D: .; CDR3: CASSARGGSTEAFF; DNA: TGTGCCAGCAGCGCTAGAGGGGGGAGCACTGAAGCTTTCTTT
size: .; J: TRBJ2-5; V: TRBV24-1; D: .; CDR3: CATSGDWSGKETQYF; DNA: TGTGCCACCAGTGGGGATTGGTCTGGGAAAGAGACCCAGTACTTC
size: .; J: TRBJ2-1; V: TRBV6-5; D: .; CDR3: CASSYSTFTEYNEQFF; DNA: TGTGCCAGCAGTTACTCTACCTTCACGGAATACAATGAGCAGTTCTTC
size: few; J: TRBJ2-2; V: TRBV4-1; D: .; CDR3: CASSQVSGDWNTGELFF; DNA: TGCGCCAGCAGCCAAGTATCGGGGGACTGGAACACCGGGGAGCTGTTTTTT
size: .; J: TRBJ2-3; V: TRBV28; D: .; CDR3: CASSSFSVIFTDTQYF; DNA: TGTGCCAGCAGTTCCTTCTCAGTTATCTTCACAGATACGCAGTATTTT
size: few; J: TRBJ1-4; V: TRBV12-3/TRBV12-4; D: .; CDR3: CASSFSGKEKLFF; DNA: TGTGCCAGCAGTTTCTCGGGGAAGGAAAAACTGTTTTTT
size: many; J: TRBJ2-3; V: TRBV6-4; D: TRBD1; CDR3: CASSDTTGDGADTQYF; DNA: TGTGCCAGCAGTGACACGACAGGGGATGGCGCAGATACGCAGTATTTT
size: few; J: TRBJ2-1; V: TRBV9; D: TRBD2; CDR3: CASSVGEAGGYNEQFF; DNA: TGTGCCAGCAGCGTAGGAGAGGCGGGAGGATACAATGAGCAGTTCTTC
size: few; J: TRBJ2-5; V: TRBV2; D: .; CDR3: CASRLETQYF; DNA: TGTGCCAGCCGTTTGGAGACCCAGTACTTC
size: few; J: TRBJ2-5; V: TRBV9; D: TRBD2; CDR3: CASSPRGGVGGETQYF; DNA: TGTGCCAGCAGCCCGCGGGGGGGGGTCGGGGGAGAGACCCAGTACTTC
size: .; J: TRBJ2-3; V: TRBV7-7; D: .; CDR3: CASSEGGGSTDTQYF; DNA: TGTGCCAGCAGCGAGGGAGGGGGGAGCACAGATACGCAGTATTTT
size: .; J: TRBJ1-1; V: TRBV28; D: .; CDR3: CASSLSQGDTEAFF; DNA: TGTGCCAGCAGTTTATCACAGGGTGATACTGAAGCTTTCTTT
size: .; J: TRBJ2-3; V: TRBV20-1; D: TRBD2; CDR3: CSASSGLEVSDTQYF; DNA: TGCAGTGCTAGCTCGGGACTAGAGGTCTCAGATACGCAGTATTTT
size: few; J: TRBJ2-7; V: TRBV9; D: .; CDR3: CASSPSAGTSYEQYF; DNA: TGTGCCAGCAGCCCCAGCGCAGGGACCAGCTACGAGCAGTACTTC
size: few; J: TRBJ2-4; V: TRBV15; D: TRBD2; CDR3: CATRWAGGEPTWENIQYF; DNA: TGTGCCACCCGCTGGGCCGGGGGGGAGCCGACTTGGGAAAACATTCAGTACTTC
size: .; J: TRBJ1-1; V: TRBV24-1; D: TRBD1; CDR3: CATSGPGQGAAEAFF; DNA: TGTGCCACCAGTGGTCCCGGACAGGGGGCGGCTGAAGCTTTCTTT
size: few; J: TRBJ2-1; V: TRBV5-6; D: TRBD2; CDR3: CASSLEGLAGVHNEQFF; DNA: TGTGCCAGCAGCTTGGAGGGACTAGCGGGAGTCCACAATGAGCAGTTCTTC
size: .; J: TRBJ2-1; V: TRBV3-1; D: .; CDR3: CASSLEAVTYNEQFF; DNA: TGTGCCAGCAGCCTCGAAGCGGTAACCTACAATGAGCAGTTCTTC
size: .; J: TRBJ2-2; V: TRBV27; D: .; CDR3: CASSAKPQSSGELFF; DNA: TGTGCCAGCAGTGCGAAACCACAGTCATCCGGGGAGCTGTTTTTT
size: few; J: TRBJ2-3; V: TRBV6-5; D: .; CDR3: CASSYFAPGTDTQYF; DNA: TGTGCCAGCAGTTATTTTGCCCCTGGCACAGATACGCAGTATTTT
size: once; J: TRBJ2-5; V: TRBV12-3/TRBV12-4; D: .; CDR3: CASSWALRETQYF; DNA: TGTGCCAGCAGTTGGGCCCTGCGGGAGACCCAGTACTTC
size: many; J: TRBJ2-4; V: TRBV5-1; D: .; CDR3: CASRLGRGGSIQYF; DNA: TGCGCCAGCAGGCTGGGACGAGGAGGAAGCATTCAGTACTTC
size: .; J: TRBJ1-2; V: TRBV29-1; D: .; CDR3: CSVDIWGNYGYTF; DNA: TGCAGCGTTGATATTTGGGGGAACTATGGCTACACCTTC
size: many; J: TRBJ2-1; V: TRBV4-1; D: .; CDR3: CASSLYGDEQFF; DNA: TGCGCCAGCAGCCTCTATGGGGATGAGCAGTTCTTC
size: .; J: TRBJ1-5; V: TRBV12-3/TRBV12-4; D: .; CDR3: CASSPRWGERNQPQHF; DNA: TGTGCCAGCAGCCCGCGGTGGGGGGAACGCAATCAGCCCCAGCATTTT
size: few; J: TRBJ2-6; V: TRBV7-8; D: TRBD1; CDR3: CASSLGTGMANVLTF; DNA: TGTGCCAGCAGCTTGGGGACAGGGATGGCCAACGTCCTGACTTTC
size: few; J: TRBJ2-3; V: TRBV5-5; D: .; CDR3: CASSLDGVSTDTQYF; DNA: TGTGCCAGCAGCTTGGATGGGGTTAGCACAGATACGCAGTATTTT
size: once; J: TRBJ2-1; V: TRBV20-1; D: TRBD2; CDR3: CSATTSVSYNEQFF; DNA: TGCAGTGCTACGACTAGCGTGTCCTACAATGAGCAGTTCTTC
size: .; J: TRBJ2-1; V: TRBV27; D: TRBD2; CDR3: CASILHRGGGGYNEQFF; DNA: TGTGCCAGCATCCTTCACCGCGGGGGAGGTGGCTACAATGAGCAGTTCTTC
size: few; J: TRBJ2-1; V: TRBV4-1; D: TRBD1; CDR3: CASSQVFLGQGVPNEQFF; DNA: TGCGCCAGCAGCCAAGTATTTCTTGGACAGGGGGTTCCCAATGAGCAGTTCTTC
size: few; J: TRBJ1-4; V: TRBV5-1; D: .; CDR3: CASSRGRANEKLFF; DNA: TGCGCCAGCAGCCGGGGACGGGCTAATGAAAAACTGTTTTTT
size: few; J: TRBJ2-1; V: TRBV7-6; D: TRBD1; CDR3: CASSLAGDRAYNEQFF; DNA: TGTGCCAGCAGCTTAGCAGGGGACAGGGCCTACAATGAGCAGTTCTTC
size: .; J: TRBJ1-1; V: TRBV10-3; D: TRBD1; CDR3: CAISESGDRVPEAFF; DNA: TGTGCCATCAGTGAGTCGGGGGACAGGGTTCCCGAAGCTTTCTTT
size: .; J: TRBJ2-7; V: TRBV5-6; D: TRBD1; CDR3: CASSLSGQGFYEQYF; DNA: TGTGCCAGCAGCTTGTCAGGACAGGGTTTCTACGAGCAGTACTTC
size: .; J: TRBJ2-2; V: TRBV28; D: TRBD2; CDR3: CASSFFGTSGSGELFF; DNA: TGTGCCAGCAGTTTCTTCGGGACTAGCGGAAGCGGGGAGCTGTTTTTT
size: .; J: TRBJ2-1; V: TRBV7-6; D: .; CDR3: CASSFGQNNEQFF; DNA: TGTGCCAGCAGCTTTGGGCAGAACAATGAGCAGTTCTTC
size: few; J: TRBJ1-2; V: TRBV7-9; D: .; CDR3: CASSSQPWGRYGYTF; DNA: TGTGCCAGCAGCTCACAACCTTGGGGACGATATGGCTACACCTTC
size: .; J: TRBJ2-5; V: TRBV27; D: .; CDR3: CASSAQGSETQYF; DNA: TGTGCCAGCAGCGCTCAGGGGAGTGAGACCCAGTACTTC
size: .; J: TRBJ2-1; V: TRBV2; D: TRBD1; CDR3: CASRDRGRTVNEQFF; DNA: TGTGCCAGCAGAGACAGGGGGCGTACTGTCAATGAGCAGTTCTTC
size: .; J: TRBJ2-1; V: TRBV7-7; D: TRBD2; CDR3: CASSVSGEYNEQFF; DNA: TGTGCCAGCAGCGTTAGCGGGGAGTACAATGAGCAGTTCTTC
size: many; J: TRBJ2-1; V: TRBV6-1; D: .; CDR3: CASSESSGTINEQFF; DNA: TGTGCCAGCAGTGAGTCGAGCGGGACAATCAATGAGCAGTTCTTC
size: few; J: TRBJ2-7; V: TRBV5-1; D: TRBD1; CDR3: CASSAGTGDEQYF; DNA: TGCGCCAGCAGCGCCGGGACAGGGGACGAGCAGTACTTC
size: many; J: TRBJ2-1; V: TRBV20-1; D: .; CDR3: CSARDWQEYNEQFF; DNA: TGCAGTGCTAGAGATTGGCAGGAATACAATGAGCAGTTCTTC
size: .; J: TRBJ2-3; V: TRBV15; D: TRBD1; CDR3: CATRGDRSTDTQYF; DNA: TGTGCCACCAGGGGGGACAGAAGCACAGATACGCAGTATTTT
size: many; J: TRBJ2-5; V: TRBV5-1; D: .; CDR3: CASSLRTPDQETQYF; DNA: TGCGCCAGCAGCTTGAGGACACCCGACCAAGAGACCCAGTACTTC
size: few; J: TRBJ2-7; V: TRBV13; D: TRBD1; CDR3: CASSLTDRVSEQYF; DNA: TGTGCCAGCAGCCTCACGGACAGGGTAAGCGAGCAGTACTTC
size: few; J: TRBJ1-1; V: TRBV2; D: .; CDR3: CASSRTDGLNTEAFF; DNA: TGTGCCAGCAGTCGAACGGACGGACTGAACACTGAAGCTTTCTTT
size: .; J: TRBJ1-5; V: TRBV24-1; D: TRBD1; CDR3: CATSAATGRVDQPQHF; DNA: TGTGCCACCAGTGCCGCGACAGGGAGGGTGGATCAGCCCCAGCATTTT